This TCR beta chain was obtained from a study of PD-L1 blockade in urothelial cancer (dated by TCRdb to between 2016 and 2019). The study in broad terms: Every patient began therapy around 2014 and was given atezolizumab 1,200 mg intravenously every 3 weeks. Twenty-five of 29 patients were identified as males with urothelial cancer of bladder origin, and a prior smoking history was reported by 18 of 29 patients. An ECOG performance status of 0 or 1 was recorded for the patients, and 0 to 3 prior chemotherapy regimens had been received by the patients. Blood samples were analyzed 3 weeks after the start of treatment (second dose) and 6 weeks after the start of treatment. Blood samples gave a median of approximately 150,000 T cells and 80,000 or so unique TCRs, with a median clonality of 0.080. An exploratory multi-omic analysis was conducted of the somatic, immune and clinical correlates of response to PD-L1 blockade with atezolizumab in urothelial cancer. Pretreatment tumor samples and matched peripheral blood, collected serially before and after atezolizumab treatment, underwent TCR sequencing. Durable clinical benefit meant progression-free survival longer than 6 months, and TCR features were also tested against progression-free and overall survival. In the same patients, whole exome sequencing and RNA sequencing of pretreatment tumors were performed in addition to TCR sequencing. Durable clinical benefit was achieved by nine patients and was not achieved by 20 patients. Some 29 patients had pretreatment blood TCR-seq, roughly 24 had at least one posttreatment blood collection, and roughly 24 had tumor TCR-seq. Study-level results and caveats: Because the sample size was small (n ≈ 28) and many of the analyses were exploratory, the results are meant to be hypothesis-generating. Among patients with durable benefit, tumor-associated TCR clones showed greater expansion in peripheral blood 3 weeks after treatment started (n = 22, p = 0.022). Improved progression-free and overall survival was associated with having pretreatment peripheral blood TCR clonality below the median.

To estimate absolute template abundance from read counts, synthetic TCR analog templates were spiked into each PCR. TCRbeta CDR3 regions were amplified from genomic DNA with bias-controlled V and J gene primers using the immunoSEQ assay. Sequencing of rearranged TCRbeta segments was done at approximately 20X coverage. The paper's processing steps were these. Clustering was used to correct sequencing errors, and CDR3s were annotated against IMGT so that V, D and J genes could be assigned. Only productive TCRbeta rearrangements were used in downstream analyses, excluding out-of-frame or stop-codon sequences. To compute clonality, Shannon entropy was normalized by the log of the number of unique productive sequences and then subtracted from one. Fisher's exact test with Benjamini-Hochberg correction, using a cutoff of adjusted p below 0.01, was how clones that differed between time points or between blood and tumor were identified. TCRdb's version of the immuneACCESS table is confined to in-frame rearrangements and falls short of the full clone set. An unresolved V gene accounts for under half of the shortfall where checked; the remainder is of unknown origin. The V and J calls and the clone size are those of that table, but D and trimming were determined from the DNA. This sample has 29,000 or so clones in its table, and 79% of those were observed once. About 3.7% of the sample goes to the ten largest clones.

The germline V gene supplies CDR1 MDHEN and CDR2 SYDVKM. Relative to germline, V is missing 8 bases and J is missing 4 bases, with 11 bases of the junction outside any gene match. The CDR3 measures 15 amino acids from cysteine to phenylalanine. Only CDR3 DNA remains: 45 bases, in frame from the first base. The sample's time point label, decoded: peripheral blood 6 weeks after treatment start. A cohort of 25 to 35 patients with locally advanced or metastatic urothelial carcinoma, treated at Memorial Sloan Kettering on a trial protocol, was included. Peripheral blood mononuclear cells were collected pretreatment and during treatment, with between 1 and 8 total time points obtained per patient. The Qiagen DNeasy Blood extraction kit was used to purify genomic DNA from total PBMCs and tumor samples. PBMCs were collected pretreatment and during treatment, and were isolated and stored as previously described.

In the case of this clone: Its antigen is not yet known. No base qualities exist here, and no much larger clone lies one base off it.

This sample comprised PBMCs, obtained around atezolizumab (anti-PD-L1) treatment. This sequence was found in a man in his sixties or seventies with urothelial cancer. Here the chain combines TRBV28 and TRBJ1-2, and 9 junction bases match TRBD1. In nucleotide form, the sequence is TGTGCCAGCGTCCTATCACAGGGGGCAGGCTATGGCTACACCTTC. It translates to CASVLSQGAGYGYTF.